This TCR beta chain was captured in a study of beta chain features in type 1 diabetes. Study in general: Patients were similar to healthy donors in age and gender (as well as in cell yields). Study outcomes and limitations: Within patients, naive, central memory and Treg TCRB repertoires seemed more similar than within healthy donors.

Reverse transcription of all isolated RNA meant that expressed TCRB transcripts were sequenced. TCRdb's table, derived via immunoSEQ multiplex PCR, lists solely in-frame clones and lacks some. Of hundreds of thousands of clones listed, 30% were seen once; the top ten hold almost 0.065%. This clone has a handful of counts. Its antigen is not known. The sequencing sample was made of naive CD4+ T cells from blood. This receptor was obtained from a man aged 18 to 30 in good health.

The DNA of the CDR3 is TGTGCCAGCAGGAGGTCGGGACGGGGTACCTACGAGCAGTACTTC. It codes for CASRRSGRGTYEQYF. V gene TRBV7-2 combines with J gene TRBJ2-7; the D gene could be TRBD1 or TRBD2 (5 bases each). Germline CDR1 SGHTA, CDR2 FQGNSA. Trimming cost V 6 bases and J 2 bases, with 17 bases left between them. The CDR3 consists of 15 residues.